A single TCR beta chain is shown here with its context. These data come from a study of cytomegalovirus exposure and HLA in healthy donors. Study at large: HLA-typed donors contributed 65 million to 85 million unique TCRs, which were held in an early data release.

Per germline, CDR1 SEHNR and CDR2 FQNEAQ (reference sequence). V gave up 0 bases and J gave up 5 bases, with 10 bases separating them. There are 14 residues in the CDR3. Primers for the PCR totalled 60 Vbeta and 13 Jbeta. This table comes from immunoSEQ multiplex PCR, and its TCRdb copy is limited to in-frame clones, with some not included. The repertoire holds 130,000 to 150,000 clones, with 55% to 80% as singletons. The material sequenced was PBMCs. The chain employs TRBV7-9 and TRBJ2-5; the D gene is possibly TRBD1 (6 bases). The sequence was obtained from a woman between 40 and 55 years old in good health and CMV-seronegative. In DNA form, the CDR3 reads TGTGCCAGCAGCTTAGCAGCAGGGGTCGAGACCCAGTACTTC. Translated: CASSLAAGVETQYF.